This T cell receptor beta chain stems from a study of blood T cell repertoires in COVID-19 (dated by TCRdb to the early 2020s). Describing the broader study: The collaborator samples originated in the United States, Italy and Spain and spanned the acute and convalescent phases of COVID-19. The samples were drawn from two sources: the first 160 participants of the ongoing ImmuneRACE study, and 1,200 or so subjects contributed by 6 global collaborators. Where available, HLA class I and class II types were taken from metadata supplied by the sample provider and were not determined by assay-based typing. A freely available public database, intended as a resource for researchers studying the immune response to SARS-CoV-2, is where the repertoires were released. The material from the prospective study consisted of cDNA or gDNA derived from T cells, B-cell-depleted T cells, or PBMCs. Deeply sampled blood TCRbeta repertoires from subjects exposed to, actively infected with, or recovered from COVID-19 were included in the dataset. A de-identified subject ID, COVID-19 status, age in years and sex were almost always included in the sample metadata.

As to this clone: The antigen this receptor binds is unknown. No base quality values were provided; no much bigger clone lies one nucleotide off.

Whole blood was collected in K2EDTA tubes by collaborating institutions according to the institutions' own protocols. Collaborator samples were shipped for TCRbeta analysis as frozen whole blood, isolated PBMCs, or DNA extracted from either sample type. The immunoSEQ Assay, a bias-controlled multiplex PCR, was used to amplify TCRbeta CDR3 regions from genomic DNA. The authors' analysis ran thus. Nucleated cell counts per sample were estimated from amplification of reference gene primers within the assay. To quantify the absolute abundance of each unique TCRbeta CDR3 rearrangement, sequence reads were collapsed and filtered. For each sample, productive Simpson clonality was calculated as the square root of Simpson's diversity index over productive rearrangements. In TCRdb, the immuneACCESS table is reduced to in-frame sequences with V and J assigned. These tables do not hold every clone; where another copy was compared, an unresolved V gene accounts for under half, and the others remain unexplained. The DNA was the basis for D and trimming; V, J and clone size are from that table. Recorded for this sample are about 250,000 clones; roughly 85% of them occurred a single time. The top ten constitute roughly 5% of the sample.

From the germline V gene (reference sequence), CDR1 is LNHDA and CDR2 is SQIVND. The V end loses 3 bases and the J end loses 0 bases, and a stretch of 8 bases separates them. Taken from cysteine to phenylalanine, the CDR3 has 14 residues. Here the CDR3 DNA is all that survives: 42 bases in frame from base 1. Points the paper makes about the study in general: How much clinical and demographic metadata was included differed by source and by participant, and the metadata was provided uncurated.

The rearranged chain carries TRBV19 and TRBJ1-1, with no D gene named confidently. This receptor was obtained from a man between 50 and 59 years old with active or convalescent COVID-19. The source material was peripheral blood. The DNA sequence follows: TGTGCCAGTAGTATCCAGATCATGAACACTGAAGCTTTCTTT. It is translated as CASSIQIMNTEAFF. Where the CDR3 stops, the reference TRBV19 and TRBJ1-1 genes take over; the full variable domain is DGGITQSPKYLFRKEGQNVTLSCEQNLNHDAMYWYRQDPGQGLRLIYYSQIVNDFQKGDIAEGYSVSREKKESFPLTVTSAQKNPTAFYLCASSIQIMNTEAFFGQGTRLTVV.